This T cell receptor (beta chain) derives from a study of T cell responses to AZD1222 COVID-19 vaccine. Study-level findings and limits: Two AZD1222 administrations were followed by greater Spike-specific TCR breadth and depth.

Second doses were pooled across both intervals (about 4 or about 12 weeks). Germline-derived CDR1 and CDR2 are SGHDT and YYEEEE. The CDR3 runs to 16 residues. Trimming took 0 bases from V and 5 from J, leaving 12 bases between them. Sequencing was performed with immunoSEQ multiplex PCR; in TCRdb, only in-frame clones are kept and a portion is missing. The repertoire holds around 84,000 clones, with roughly 85% as singletons. For this clone: Its antigen is undetermined.

The source of this sequence is an adult who received the AZD1222 COVID-19 vaccine. The sample here was peripheral blood, taken 28 days after the second AZD1222 dose. The J gene is TRBJ1-6, the V gene TRBV5-6; D ambiguous. CDR3 nucleotides: TGTGCCAGCAGCTTGGGGCGTGGCTGGAATAATTCACCCCTCCACTTT. It translates to CASSLGRGWNNSPLHF. The full variable domain, in which reference TRBV5-6 and TRBJ1-6 provide the parts outside the CDR3, is DAGVTQSPTHLIKTRGQQVTLRCSPKSGHDTVSWYQQALGQGPQFIFQYYEEEERQRGNFPDRFSGHQFPNYSSELNVNALLLGDSALYLCASSLGRGWNNSPLHFGNGTRLTVT.